This T cell receptor (beta chain) was recovered during a study of control samples from healthy donors and cancer patients. Libraries were prepared by immunoSEQ multiplex PCR; TCRdb keeps only in-frame clonotypes and omits some of them. The sample lists roughly 100,000 clones; more than 85% were seen once. This CDR3 comprises 13 residues. V dropped 5 bases and J dropped 1 base, with 8 bases sitting between them. The sample consisted of PBMCs. This TCR derives from a man in his sixties with lung cancer. V usage is TRBV12-3 or TRBV12-4 and J usage is TRBJ2-5; D is perhaps TRBD1 (5 bases). CDR3 loop: CASSQTVQETQYF. CDR3 coding DNA: TGTGCCAGCAGTCAGACAGTCCAAGAGACCCAGTACTTC.